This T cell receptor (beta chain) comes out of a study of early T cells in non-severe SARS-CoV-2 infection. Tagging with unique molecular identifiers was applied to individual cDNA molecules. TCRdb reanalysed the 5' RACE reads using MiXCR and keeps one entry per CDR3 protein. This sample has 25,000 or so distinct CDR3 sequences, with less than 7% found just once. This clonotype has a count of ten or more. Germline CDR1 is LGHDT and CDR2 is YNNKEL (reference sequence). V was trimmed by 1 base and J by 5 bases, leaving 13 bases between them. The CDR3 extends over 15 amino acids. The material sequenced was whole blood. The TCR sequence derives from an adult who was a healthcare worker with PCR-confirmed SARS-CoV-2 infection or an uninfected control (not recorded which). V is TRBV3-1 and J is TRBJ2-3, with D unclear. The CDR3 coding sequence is TGTGCCAGCAGCCAAGGGATATTTTCGGGAGATACGCAGTATTTT. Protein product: CASSQGIFSGDTQYF.